This T cell receptor (beta chain) stems from a study of shared clonotypes between healthy human individuals. On this clone itself: Its target is not known. Other DNA sequences of this sample code for an identical CDR3.

Overall study findings and caveats: Estimated clonotype richness was generally higher in naive than memory subsets.

This CDR3 is built from 14 residues. Germline V CDR1 and CDR2: MNHEY, SVGAGI. V lost 6 bases and J lost 3; bases outside the gene matches: 7. Some clones are missing from TCRdb's copy, which holds only in-frame ones; the method was immunoSEQ multiplex PCR. Here the sample spans 2 million to 2.5 million clones, almost 96% being singletons. This chain connects TRBV6-5 to TRBJ2-7; the match to TRBD2 covers 8 bases. Sample: naive CD4+ T cells sorted from blood. Subset defined: CD45RA+ positively selected. The source of this sequence is a young man in good health. As DNA, the CDR3 is TGTGCCAGCAGCCGACCGGGACTAGGCTACGAGCAGTACTTC. This gives the protein CASSRPGLGYEQYF.